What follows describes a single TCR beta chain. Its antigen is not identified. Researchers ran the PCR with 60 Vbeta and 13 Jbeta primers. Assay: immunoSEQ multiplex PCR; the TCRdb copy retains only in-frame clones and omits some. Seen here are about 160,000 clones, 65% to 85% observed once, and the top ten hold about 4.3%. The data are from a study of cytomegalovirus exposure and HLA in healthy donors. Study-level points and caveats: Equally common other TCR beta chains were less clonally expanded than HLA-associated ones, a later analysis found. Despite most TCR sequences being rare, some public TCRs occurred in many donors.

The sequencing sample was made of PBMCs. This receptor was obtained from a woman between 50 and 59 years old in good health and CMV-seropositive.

CDR3 residues: CASSSGDYGYTF. The CDR3 bases are TGTGCCAGTAGCTCCGGGGACTATGGCTACACCTTC. V and J are TRBV19 and TRBJ1-2; D is undetermined. V was clipped by 6 bases and J by 3 bases, with 8 bases between them. The CDR3 is 12 amino acids. CDR1 and CDR2 (germline): LNHDA, SQIVND (reference sequence). Full variable domain (missing parts from reference TRBV19 and TRBJ1-2): DGGITQSPKYLFRKEGQNVTLSCEQNLNHDAMYWYRQDPGQGLRLIYYSQIVNDFQKGDIAEGYSVSREKKESFPLTVTSAQKNPTAFYLCASSSGDYGYTFGSGTRLTVV.